This TCR beta chain emerged from a study of OX40 agonist ivuxolimab in advanced cancers. Findings of the study overall: Both CD4+ and CD8+ T cell populations in blood had undergone clonal expansion by week 6 at 0.1 to 3.0 mg/kg.

Method: immunoSEQ multiplex PCR; TCRdb's copy keeps in-frame clones and lacks some. The sample consists of about 58,000 clones, roughly 85% of them appearing once. In regard to this clone: Antigen specificity is unknown.

CDR1 is KGHSH, CDR2 LQKENI, per germline. V lost 3 bases and J lost 4, with 7 bases in between. The CDR3 extends over 13 amino acids. The chain joins TRBV18 to TRBJ1-5; D not certain. The sequenced sample was CD4+ or CD8+ T cells sorted from blood, obtained in a trial of the OX40 agonist ivuxolimab. The source of this sequence is an adult with an advanced solid tumor such as melanoma, head and neck, liver or kidney cancer. CDR3 in amino acids: CASSPAGNQPQHF. In DNA, the CDR3 is TGTGCCAGCTCACCTGCGGGAAATCAGCCCCAGCATTTT.